The next 24 T cell receptor beta chains were all read from a single sample in a study of blood T cell repertoires in COVID-19. The protocol was immunoSEQ multiplex PCR, while the TCRdb copy is restricted to in-frame clones and leaves out a portion. Of over 85,000 clones listed, roughly 91% are singletons. The sample consisted of peripheral blood. These TCRs come from a woman of 80 years or more with active COVID-19.

The J gene is TRBJ2-7, the V gene TRBV19; TRBD1 agrees at 7 bases. V gave up 6 bases and J gave up 0 bases; unmatched junction bases: 14. Germline V gene lookup returns CDR1 LNHDA and CDR2 SQIVND (reference sequence). The CDR3 extends over 17 amino acids. The CDR3 here is CASSQPRDSRSSYEQYF. CDR3 coding DNA: TGTGCCAGTAGCCAACCCCGGGACAGCCGTAGCTCCTACGAGCAGTACTTC. Full variable domain (missing parts from reference TRBV19 and TRBJ2-7): DGGITQSPKYLFRKEGQNVTLSCEQNLNHDAMYWYRQDPGQGLRLIYYSQIVNDFQKGDIAEGYSVSREKKESFPLTVTSAQKNPTAFYLCASSQPRDSRSSYEQYFGPGTRLTVT.

This chain links TRBV5-8 with TRBJ1-4, with D unclear. V dropped 5 bases and J dropped 0 bases, with 11 bases sitting between them. Germline assignment: CDR1 SGHTS and CDR2 YDEGEE. The CDR3 runs 15 residues. CDR3 bases: TGTGCCAGCAGTCCGGGGAGAGCAACTAATGAAAAACTGTTTTTT. Its translation is CASSPGRATNEKLFF.

This clone was recorded a few times. The chain couples TRBV7-9 to TRBJ1-6; tentative D call: TRBD1 (5 bases). The V gene's germline CDR1 is SEHNR and CDR2 FQNEAQ (reference sequence). CDR3 length: 18 amino acids. V lost 1 base, J lost 9 bases, and 22 bases lay in between. This CDR3 is CASSLVRGVDLSGSPLHF. CDR3 DNA: TGTGCCAGCAGCTTAGTTAGGGGTGTTGACCTTTCGGGTTCACCCCTCCACTTT.

This clone was seen only a few times. This CDR3 reads CASSDPTSGSTDTQYF. Here the CDR3 DNA reads TGTGCCAGCAGTGACCCGACTAGCGGGAGCACAGATACGCAGTATTTT. The rearrangement uses TRBV2 and TRBJ2-3; 10 bases align to TRBD2. The V gene end was trimmed by 3 bases and the J gene end by 0 bases; junction bases not matched to a gene: 3. The germline gives CDR1 SNHLY, CDR2 FYNNEI. This CDR3 spans 16 amino acids.

The V gene is TRBV21-1, the J gene TRBJ1-5. TRBV21-1 counts as a pseudogene. The CDR3 loop spans 21 amino acids. The CDR3 protein is CASSKAELGGKRVYSNQPQHF. CDR3 bases: TGTGCCAGCAGCAAAGCAGAGCTAGGCGGGAAAAGGGTTTATAGCAATCAGCCCCAGCATTTT.

The V call is TRBV5-8, the J call TRBJ2-1, with 7 bases fitting TRBD2. CDR3 length equals 14 residues. V shed 1 base, J shed 9 bases, and the junction held 7 bases outside the gene matches. Germline loops: CDR1 SGHTS, CDR2 YDEGEE. The CDR3 DNA follows: TGTGCCAGCAGCTTGTTAGGACTAGAAGCTGAGCAGTTCTTC. The encoded protein is CASSLLGLEAEQFF.

The CDR3 nucleotides are TGTGCCAGCAGCGTGGGACCGACGGGGGACACTGAAGCTTTCTTT. Amino acids: CASSVGPTGDTEAFF. The chain joins TRBV7-9 to TRBJ1-1; D might be TRBD1 (5 bases). The CDR3 runs to 15 residues. The V end was cut by 5 bases, the J end by 3 bases, with 16 bases between. The V gene's germline CDR1 is SEHNR and CDR2 FQNEAQ (reference sequence).

This sequence joins TRBV4-2 and TRBJ2-1, with 7 bases identical to TRBD2. This CDR3 has 16 residues. The V gene's germline CDR1 is LGHNA and CDR2 YNFKEQ. Unmatched junction bases numbered 14, after V lost 0 bases and J lost 12 bases. The CDR3 region is CASSQDLGGGPGGQFF. The CDR3 coding sequence is TGTGCCAGCAGCCAAGATCTCGGGGGAGGGCCCGGAGGGCAGTTCTTC.

J is TRBJ2-3 and V is TRBV4-3; the match to TRBD2 covers 9 bases. The CDR3 runs to 18 residues. After removal of 0 bases from V and 3 bases from J, the junction contained 10 bases not matched to a gene. The germline V gene encodes CDR1 LGHNA and CDR2 YSLEER. CDR3: CASSQDPLSGSGTDTQYF. CDR3 nucleotides: TGCGCCAGCAGCCAAGACCCCCTTAGCGGGAGTGGTACAGATACGCAGTATTTT.

This clone has a single count. The genes are TRBV7-3 and TRBJ2-1; 7 bases map to TRBD2. The CDR3 extends over 16 amino acids. CDR1 is SGHTA and CDR2 is FQGTGA in the germline V gene. J was trimmed by 4 bases and V by 5 bases; bases with no gene match: 11. The DNA for the CDR3 is TGTGCCAGCAGCGCATCAACGGGGGGAGCTTACAATGAGCAGTTCTTC. Its protein is CASSASTGGAYNEQFF. Using reference TRBV7-3 and TRBJ2-1 for the parts outside the CDR3, the full variable domain is GAGVSQTPSNKVTEKGKYVELRCDPISGHTALYWYRQSLGQGPEFLIYFQGTGAADDSGLPNDRFFAVRPEGSVSTLKIQRTERGDSAVYLCASSASTGGAYNEQFFGPGTRLTVL.

The V gene is TRBV7-2, the J gene TRBJ1-2, with unresolved D. Germline V gene lookup returns CDR1 SGHTA and CDR2 FQGNSA. This CDR3 is 13 amino acids long. V lost 1 base and J lost 8, with 11 bases in between. This chain's CDR3 is CASSLGIAMGYTF. CDR3 DNA sequence: TGTGCCAGCAGCTTAGGGATAGCCATGGGCTACACCTTC.

The V and J genes are TRBV19 and TRBJ2-1, with 7 bases aligning to TRBD1. The CDR3 loop spans 15 amino acids. V lost 3 bases to trimming and J lost 0 bases; unmatched junction nucleotides: 2. In germline, CDR1 is LNHDA, CDR2 SQIVND (reference sequence). In nucleotides, the CDR3 is TGTGCCAGTAGTATGGGACAGACCTCCTACAATGAGCAGTTCTTC. Its translation: CASSMGQTSYNEQFF.

This CDR3 reads CASSRTRQSRIYF. DNA for the CDR3: TGTGCCAGCAGCCGGACAAGACAGTCTCGGATATATTTT. This chain uses TRBV14 with TRBJ1-3, with D possibly TRBD1 on 5 matching bases. This CDR3 has 13 amino acids. With 4 bases removed from V and 13 bases from J, the gap between germline ends came to 17 bases. From germline, CDR1 is SGHDN and CDR2 FVKESK. Full variable domain (outside the CDR3, taken from reference TRBV14 and TRBJ1-3): EAGVTQFPSHSVIEKGQTVTLRCDPISGHDNLYWYRRVMGKEIKFLLHFVKESKQDESGMPNNRFLAERTGGTYSTLKVQPAELEDSGVYFCASSRTRQSRIYFGEGSWLTVV.

The gene calls are TRBV25-1 and TRBJ2-3; 7 bases match TRBD2. CDR3 length equals 16 residues. With 7 bases clipped from V and 4 bases from J, the junction kept 14 bases outside the gene matches. CDR1 and CDR2 from the germline V gene are MGHDK and SYGVNS. CDR3 region: CASTDLGSGGADTQYF. CDR3 nucleotides: TGTGCCAGCACTGACCTAGGGTCGGGAGGCGCAGATACGCAGTATTTT.

The V call is TRBV5-1, the J call TRBJ2-1; 13 bases line up with TRBD2. Germline CDR1 and CDR2: SGHRS and YFSETQ. The CDR3 has 17 amino acids. The junction had 7 bases not matched to a gene; V was cut back by 5 bases and J by 2 bases. The CDR3 loop reads CASSPGTSGVPYNEQFF. In DNA form, the CDR3 reads TGCGCCAGCAGTCCCGGGACTAGCGGGGTCCCCTACAATGAGCAGTTCTTC.

The chain carries TRBV19 and TRBJ1-5, with D perhaps TRBD1 (6 bases). V shed 5 bases and J shed 3 bases, with 8 bases lying between them. The CDR3 runs to 13 residues. In germline, CDR1 is LNHDA, CDR2 SQIVND (reference sequence). CDR3 in DNA: TGTGCCAGTAGTGACAGGTACAATCAGCCCCAGCATTTT. Translation: CASSDRYNQPQHF.

The chain has TRBV6-1 and TRBJ2-2; tentatively, D is TRBD2 (5 bases). CDR3 size: 14 residues. With 2 bases removed from V and 7 bases from J, the gap between germline ends came to 11 bases. Germline V gene data show CDR1 as MNHNS and CDR2 as SASEGT. CDR3 nucleotide sequence: TGTGCCAGCAGTGAACCCTCCCGGGGCGGGGAGCTGTTTTTT. Residues: CASSEPSRGGELFF.

The chain links TRBV5-3 to TRBJ1-5; D uncertain. TRBV5-3 is an ORF, with its function uncertain. This CDR3 is built from 13 residues. Between the trimmed V and J ends, which lost 1 base and 7 bases, there was a span of 9 bases. The CDR3 coding sequence is TGTGCCAGAAGCTTGAGAGAAATCCAGCCCCAGCATTTT. It yields the protein CARSLREIQPQHF.

The chain has TRBV5-4 and TRBJ2-1, with TRBD2 as a possible D gene (5 bases). V dropped 0 bases and J dropped 4 bases, with 8 bases sitting between them. From germline, CDR1 is SGHNT and CDR2 YYREEE (reference sequence). The CDR3 totals 14 residues. This CDR3 reads CASSLGGEYNEQFF. Written as DNA, the CDR3 is TGTGCCAGCAGCTTGGGGGGAGAGTACAATGAGCAGTTCTTC.

The chain couples TRBV3-1 (or the pseudogene TRBV3-2) to TRBJ2-2; 7 positions agree with TRBD2. Germline CDR1 and CDR2: LGHDT and YNNKEL (reference sequence). V lost 2 bases to trimming and J lost 6 bases; unmatched junction nucleotides: 6. The CDR3 loop spans 15 amino acids. The CDR3 DNA sequence: TGTGCCAGCAGCCAAAGGACTAGTATTTCCGGGGAGCTGTTTTTT. It yields the protein CASSQRTSISGELFF.

The gene calls are TRBV27 and TRBJ2-1; possible D gene TRBD1, 5 bases. CDR1 and CDR2 from the germline V gene are MNHEY and SMNVEV (reference sequence). The CDR3 runs to 13 residues. The V gene lost 2 bases and the J gene lost 7 bases, with 9 bases spanning the gap. This CDR3 reads CASSLKGRNEQFF. The CDR3 region has the DNA TGTGCCAGCAGTTTAAAGGGGCGGAATGAGCAGTTCTTC.

The genes are TRBV10-3 and TRBJ2-7; 10 bases fit TRBD2. The CDR3 consists of 15 residues. Looked up from germline, CDR1 is ENHRY and CDR2 is SYGVKD. Unmatched junction bases numbered 11, after V lost 8 bases and J lost 4 bases. The CDR3 DNA reads TGTGCCATCCCCCTAGGGCTAGCGGGAGAATACGAGCAGTACTTC. Translation: CAIPLGLAGEYEQYF.

The CDR3 protein is CASSPVNEQFF. The CDR3 DNA reads TGTGCCAGCAGTCCGGTTAATGAGCAGTTCTTC. The J gene is TRBJ2-1, the V gene TRBV7-9; D is ambiguous. CDR3 length: 11 residues. Deletions cut 6 bases from V and 7 bases from J, with 7 bases between. Germline V gene sequence: CDR1 SEHNR, CDR2 FQNEAQ (reference sequence).

The chain carries TRBV11-3 and TRBJ2-7; TRBD1 aligns across 8 bases. Germline V gives CDR1 SGHNT, CDR2 YENEEA. The CDR3 has 15 amino acids. J was trimmed by 3 bases and V by 2 bases; bases with no gene match: 6. CDR3 amino acids: CASSLYAGGFYEQYF. The CDR3 DNA reads as TGTGCCAGCAGCTTATACGCAGGGGGCTTCTACGAGCAGTACTTC.